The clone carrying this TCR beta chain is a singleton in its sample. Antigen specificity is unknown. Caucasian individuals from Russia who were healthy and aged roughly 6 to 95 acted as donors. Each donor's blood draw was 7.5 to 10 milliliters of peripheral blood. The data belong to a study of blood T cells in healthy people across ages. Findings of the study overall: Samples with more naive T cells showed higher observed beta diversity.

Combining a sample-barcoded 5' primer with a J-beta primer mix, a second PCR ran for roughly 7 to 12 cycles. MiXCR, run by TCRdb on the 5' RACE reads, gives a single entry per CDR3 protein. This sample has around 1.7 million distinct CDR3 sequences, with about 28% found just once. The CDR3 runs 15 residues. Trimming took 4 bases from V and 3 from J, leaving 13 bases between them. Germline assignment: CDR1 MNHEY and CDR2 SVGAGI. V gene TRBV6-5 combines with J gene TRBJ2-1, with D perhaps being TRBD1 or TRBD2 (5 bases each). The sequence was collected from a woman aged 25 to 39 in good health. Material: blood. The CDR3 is CASSLGTCVYNEQFF. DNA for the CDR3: TGTGCCAGCAGTTTAGGGACGTGCGTCTACAATGAGCAGTTCTTC.